The next 26 T cell receptor beta chains were all read from a single sample in a study of T cell responses to AZD1222 COVID-19 vaccine. The protocol was immunoSEQ multiplex PCR, while the TCRdb copy is restricted to in-frame clones and leaves out a portion. Of under 150,000 clones listed, 70% to 90% are singletons. Here the sequenced sample was peripheral blood, taken on day 0 of AZD1222 vaccination. The receptors stem from an adult in good health.

The chain joins TRBV30 to TRBJ1-6; 9 nucleotides line up with TRBD1. The junction had 7 bases not matched to a gene; V was cut back by 3 bases and J by 7 bases. Germline values: CDR1 GTSNPN, CDR2 SVGIG (reference sequence). The CDR3 is 15 amino acids. The CDR3, as DNA: TGTGCCTGGAGGGCCCGACAGGGGGACAATTCACCCCTCCACTTT. Protein product: CAWRARQGDNSPLHF.

The chain recombines TRBV5-8 with TRBJ1-5; D remains unclear. Trimming left V 1 base short and J 4 bases short, with 12 bases between. The germline gives CDR1 SGHTS, CDR2 YDEGEE. The CDR3 is 15 residues long. The CDR3 is CASSLLAAKNQPQHF. CDR3 bases: TGTGCCAGCAGCTTGTTGGCAGCTAAAAATCAGCCCCAGCATTTT.

The chain is built from TRBV5-1 and TRBJ2-3; D remains ambiguous. V lost 2 bases to trimming and J lost 0 bases, with 10 bases between them. The germline gives CDR1 SGHRS, CDR2 YFSETQ. The CDR3 runs to 15 residues. The CDR3 DNA follows: TGCGCCAGCAGCTTCGGCGGAGCTAGCACAGATACGCAGTATTTT. Its protein is CASSFGGASTDTQYF.

J is TRBJ1-5 and V is TRBV30, with 9 nucleotides matching TRBD1. The CDR3 contains 13 residues. V gave up 3 bases and J gave up 7 bases; unmatched junction bases: 4. Germline CDR1 reads GTSNPN; CDR2 reads SVGIG (reference sequence). In DNA form, the CDR3 reads TGTGCCTGGAGGGGGGGACAGGGACAGCCCCAGCATTTT. Its translation is CAWRGGQGQPQHF.

The table lists this clone with a few counts. At the DNA level, this CDR3 is encoded by other sequences in the same sample as well. J is TRBJ1-2 and V is TRBV19; 7 bases fit TRBD1. V lost 1 base and J lost 7; bases outside the gene matches: 3. The CDR3 loop spans 13 amino acids. The germline gives CDR1 LNHDA, CDR2 SQIVND (reference sequence). The CDR3 sequence is CASSIGQGPGYTF. Here the CDR3 DNA reads TGTGCCAGTAGTATAGGACAGGGTCCTGGCTACACCTTC. Looking up the rest from reference TRBV19 and TRBJ1-2 gives the full variable domain: DGGITQSPKYLFRKEGQNVTLSCEQNLNHDAMYWYRQDPGQGLRLIYYSQIVNDFQKGDIAEGYSVSREKKESFPLTVTSAQKNPTAFYLCASSIGQGPGYTFGSGTRLTVV.

The chain is built from TRBV9 and TRBJ1-3, with D possibly being TRBD1 (6 bases). V lost 0 bases, J lost 2 bases, and 6 bases lay in between. The CDR3 has 14 amino acids. Germline loops: CDR1 SGDLS, CDR2 YYNGEE. The CDR3 spells CASSVEGAGNTIYF. In DNA, the CDR3 is TGTGCCAGCAGCGTAGAGGGGGCTGGAAACACCATATATTTT.

The V call is TRBV10-3, the J call TRBJ2-1; no clear D. Trimming took 3 bases from V and 3 from J, leaving 12 bases between them. Germline V gene data show CDR1 as ENHRY and CDR2 as SYGVKD. This CDR3 spans 15 amino acids. CDR3 region: CAISEPSDGYNEQFF. The CDR3 DNA follows: TGTGCCATCAGTGAACCTTCGGACGGCTACAATGAGCAGTTCTTC.

V gene TRBV3-1 (or the pseudogene TRBV3-2) combines with J gene TRBJ1-2, with TRBD1 as a possible D gene (6 bases). Germline loops: CDR1 LGHDT, CDR2 YNNKEL (reference sequence). Trimming left V 4 bases short and J 2 bases short, with 14 bases between. The CDR3 sequence is 15 residues long. The CDR3 loop reads CASSPYGGLNYGYTF. The CDR3 region has the DNA TGTGCCAGCAGCCCCTATGGGGGGCTCAACTATGGCTACACCTTC.

V gene TRBV6-5 combines with J gene TRBJ2-1, with 10 bases that match TRBD2. Germline CDR1 and CDR2: MNHEY and SVGAGI. CDR3 size: 15 residues. V trimming: 7 bases; J trimming: 9 bases; junction bases outside the gene matches: 12. CDR3 sequence reads: CASIPTASGRGEQFF. The CDR3 region has the DNA TGTGCCAGCATTCCCACCGCTAGCGGGAGAGGTGAGCAGTTCTTC.

This rearrangement joins TRBV3-1 (or the pseudogene TRBV3-2) to TRBJ1-2; 7 bases fit TRBD1. The CDR3 length is 13 residues. Germline trimming cut 5 bases from V and 8 bases from J; bases unmatched to any gene: 8. CDR1 LGHDT and CDR2 YNNKEL come from the germline V gene (reference sequence). Written as DNA, the CDR3 is TGTGCCAGCAGCGTTGACAGGGAGGACGGCTACACCTTC. This codes for CASSVDREDGYTF.

This clone was detected only once. The V call is TRBV7-2, the J call TRBJ1-5, with 12 bases matching TRBD1. J was trimmed by 0 bases and V by 5 bases; bases with no gene match: 11. The CDR3 is 19 amino acids. Germline lookup yields CDR1 SGHTA and CDR2 FQGNSA. DNA for the CDR3: TGTGCCAGCAGCCAGCTCCCGGGACAGGGGGCAAGTAGCAATCAGCCCCAGCATTTT. It yields the protein CASSQLPGQGASSNQPQHF.

V usage is TRBV5-1 and J usage is TRBJ1-2; 9 bases match TRBD1. The CDR3 spans 15 residues. Trimming cost V 4 bases and J 4 bases; bases outside gene matches: 8. From germline, CDR1 is SGHRS and CDR2 YFSETQ. In nucleotides, the CDR3 is TGCGCCAGCAGCCAGGGGACAGGGAGAGGCTATGGCTACACCTTC. Residues: CASSQGTGRGYGYTF.

This clone was seen a few times. The rearrangement uses TRBV7-2 and TRBJ1-6; D unresolved. This CDR3 has 18 residues. Trimming removed 5 bases at V and 0 bases at J, with 17 bases between. Germline CDR1 SGHTA, CDR2 FQGNSA. The CDR3 DNA is TGTGCCAGCAGCCTGAATCGACGGAATAGCTCCTATAATTCACCCCTCCACTTT. Protein: CASSLNRRNSSYNSPLHF.

This clone was seen a handful of times. The gene calls are TRBV7-2 and TRBJ1-3; 7 nucleotides match TRBD1. J was trimmed by 4 bases and V by 1 base; bases with no gene match: 7. Germline V gene lookup returns CDR1 SGHTA and CDR2 FQGNSA. This CDR3 comprises 16 residues. Here the CDR3 DNA reads TGTGCCAGCAGCTTAGTTCAGGGGGGGCGCGGAAACACCATATATTTT. This sequence encodes CASSLVQGGRGNTIYF.

The V gene is TRBV24-1, the J gene TRBJ2-3; 13 bases are shared with TRBD2. Germline V gene data show CDR1 as KGHDR and CDR2 as SFDVKD. CDR3 length equals 16 residues. J gave up 1 base and V 7 bases, and 4 bases lay outside the gene matches. The CDR3 coding sequence is TGTGCCACCAGCCGACTAGCGGGGGGTGGCACAGATACGCAGTATTTT. The encoded protein is CATSRLAGGGTDTQYF.

The genes are TRBV9 and TRBJ2-4; no definite D call. The V gene lost 0 bases and the J gene lost 0 bases, with 10 bases spanning the gap. Germline CDR1 and CDR2: SGDLS and YYNGEE. This CDR3 comprises 16 residues. The CDR3 sequence: CASSVASVPAKNIQYF. CDR3 nucleotides: TGTGCCAGCAGCGTAGCAAGCGTTCCAGCCAAAAACATTCAGTACTTC.

This chain connects TRBV19 to TRBJ1-3, with 8 nucleotides matching TRBD1. This CDR3 is built from 14 residues. Germline trimming cut 4 bases from V and 3 bases from J; bases unmatched to any gene: 2. Germline CDR1 reads LNHDA; CDR2 reads SQIVND (reference sequence). CDR3 amino acids: CASSTQGDGNTIYF. The CDR3 coding sequence is TGTGCCAGTAGTACACAGGGGGATGGAAACACCATATATTTT. Based on the CDR3 plus reference TRBV19 and TRBJ1-3, the full variable domain is DGGITQSPKYLFRKEGQNVTLSCEQNLNHDAMYWYRQDPGQGLRLIYYSQIVNDFQKGDIAEGYSVSREKKESFPLTVTSAQKNPTAFYLCASSTQGDGNTIYFGEGSWLTVV.

J is TRBJ1-2 and V is TRBV30; perhaps TRBD1 as D (6 bases). Germline-derived CDR1 and CDR2 are GTSNPN and SVGIG (reference sequence). This CDR3 contains 13 residues. Between the trimmed V and J ends, which lost 1 base and 7 bases, there was a span of 13 bases. CDR3 sequence reads: CAWSGTAGSGYTF. CDR3 DNA: TGTGCCTGGAGTGGGACAGCCGGTAGTGGCTACACCTTC. The full variable domain, with the rest looked up from reference TRBV30 and TRBJ1-2, is SQTIHQWPATLVQPVGSPLSLECTVEGTSNPNLYWYRQAAGRGLQLLFYSVGIGQISSEVPQNLSASRPQDRQFILSSKKLLLSDSGFYLCAWSGTAGSGYTFGSGTRLTVV.

The chain recombines TRBV5-6 with TRBJ2-2; 8 bases align to TRBD1. Germline V gives CDR1 SGHDT, CDR2 YYEEEE. Trimming removed 3 bases from V and 7 bases from J; junction bases left unmatched: 8. This CDR3 is 15 amino acids long. CDR3 DNA sequence: TGTGCCAGCAGCTCAGGACAGGGATTGGGCGGGGAGCTGTTTTTT. This sequence encodes CASSSGQGLGGELFF.

The V gene is TRBV28, the J gene TRBJ1-6; D gene unclear. V lost 5 bases and J lost 10, with 6 bases in between. The length of the CDR3 is 11 residues. CDR1 MDHEN and CDR2 SYDVKM come from the germline V gene. CDR3: CASSRASPLHF. CDR3 in DNA: TGTGCCAGCAGTCGAGCGTCACCCCTCCACTTT.

The chain has TRBV6-6 and TRBJ1-1, with TRBD1 identical over 8 bases. J lost 3 bases, V lost 7 bases, and 4 bases had no gene match. Germline V gene sequence: CDR1 MNHNY, CDR2 SVGAGI (reference sequence). The CDR3 covers 13 residues. CDR3 sequence: CASKTQGDTEAFF. The CDR3 region has the DNA TGTGCCAGCAAGACACAGGGGGACACTGAAGCTTTCTTT.

V is TRBV6-5 and J is TRBJ1-1; 10 positions agree with TRBD1. Germline V lookup: CDR1 MNHEY, CDR2 SVGAGI. With V trimmed by 4 bases and J by 1 base, 3 bases remained unmatched. This CDR3 comprises 15 residues. In DNA, the CDR3 is TGTGCCAGCAGTTGGGACAGGGGTGGGAACACTGAAGCTTTCTTT. Translated, it gives CASSWDRGGNTEAFF.

This sequence joins TRBV11-2 and TRBJ1-3; no definite D call. CDR1 is SGHAT, CDR2 FQNNGV, per germline. V shed 1 base and J shed 0 bases, with 10 bases lying between them. The CDR3 totals 16 residues. The CDR3 here is CASSLARVNSGNTIYF. In DNA form, the CDR3 reads TGTGCCAGCAGCTTAGCCCGAGTAAACTCTGGAAACACCATATATTTT.

This clone was detected once. This chain uses TRBV30 with TRBJ2-5, with TRBD2 matching 10 bases. The CDR3 loop spans 16 amino acids. Germline-derived CDR1 and CDR2 are GTSNPN and SVGIG (reference sequence). Germline trimming cut 0 bases from V and 2 bases from J; bases unmatched to any gene: 6. CDR3 sequence reads: CAWSVRKLAGQETQYF. CDR3 in DNA: TGTGCCTGGAGTGTACGGAAACTAGCGGGACAAGAGACCCAGTACTTC.

V gene TRBV4-3 combines with J gene TRBJ1-3; 9 nucleotides agree with TRBD1. J was trimmed by 4 bases and V by 0 bases; bases with no gene match: 10. The CDR3 contains 18 residues. Looked up from germline, CDR1 is LGHNA and CDR2 is YSLEER. Here the CDR3 reads CASSQEIRQGVGGNTIYF. CDR3 bases: TGCGCCAGCAGCCAAGAAATTCGACAGGGGGTAGGAGGAAACACCATATATTTT.

This clone was detected a few times. The J gene is TRBJ2-1, the V gene TRBV19; 13 nucleotides agree with TRBD2. The CDR3 extends over 13 amino acids. The germline V gene has CDR1 LNHDA and CDR2 SQIVND (reference sequence). V lost 10 bases and J lost 9; bases outside the gene matches: 6. CDR3 coding DNA: TGTGCCACCAAGACTAGCGGGGGGCGTGAGCAGTTCTTC. Its protein product is CATKTSGGREQFF.